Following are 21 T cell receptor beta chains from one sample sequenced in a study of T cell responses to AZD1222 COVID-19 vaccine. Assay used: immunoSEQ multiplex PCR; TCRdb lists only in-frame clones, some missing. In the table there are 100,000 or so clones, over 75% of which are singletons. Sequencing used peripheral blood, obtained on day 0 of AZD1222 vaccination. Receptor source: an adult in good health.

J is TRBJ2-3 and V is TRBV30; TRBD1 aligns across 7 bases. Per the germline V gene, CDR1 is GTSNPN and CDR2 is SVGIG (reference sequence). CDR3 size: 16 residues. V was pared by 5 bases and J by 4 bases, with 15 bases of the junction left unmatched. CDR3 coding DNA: TGTGCCTGGGCACCATTGACAGGGAGTTTCGCAGATACGCAGTATTTT. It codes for CAWAPLTGSFADTQYF.

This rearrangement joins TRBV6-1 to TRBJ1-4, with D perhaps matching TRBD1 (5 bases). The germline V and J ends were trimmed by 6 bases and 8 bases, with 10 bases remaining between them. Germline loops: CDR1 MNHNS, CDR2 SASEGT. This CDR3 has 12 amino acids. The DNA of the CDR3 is TGTGCCAGCAGGGGGGGACCAGAAAAACTGTTTTTT. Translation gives CASRGGPEKLFF.

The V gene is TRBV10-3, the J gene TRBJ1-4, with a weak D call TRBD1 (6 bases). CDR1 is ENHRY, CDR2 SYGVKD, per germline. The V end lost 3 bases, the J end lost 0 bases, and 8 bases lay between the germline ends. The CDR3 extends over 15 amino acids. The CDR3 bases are TGTGCCATCAGTGAAGGACAGCCAACTAATGAAAAACTGTTTTTT. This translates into CAISEGQPTNEKLFF.

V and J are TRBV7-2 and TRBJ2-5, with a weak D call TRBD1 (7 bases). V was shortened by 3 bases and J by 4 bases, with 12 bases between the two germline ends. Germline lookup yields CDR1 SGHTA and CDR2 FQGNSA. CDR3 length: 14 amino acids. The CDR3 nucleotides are TGTGCCAGCAGCTTTGGAGGGGGCGGAGAGACCCAGTACTTC. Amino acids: CASSFGGGGETQYF. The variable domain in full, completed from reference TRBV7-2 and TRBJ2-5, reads GAGVSQSPSNKVTEKGKDVELRCDPISGHTALYWYRQSLGQGLEFLIYFQGNSAPDKSGLPSDRFSAERTGGSVSTLTIQRTQQEDSAVYLCASSFGGGGETQYFGPGTRLLVL.

CDR3 sequence reads: CASSQDLTGVKPLHF. As DNA, the CDR3 is TGCGCCAGCAGCCAAGATCTAACTGGGGTAAAGCCCCTCCACTTT. The chain combines TRBV4-1 with TRBJ1-6; D is uncertain. Trimming removed 0 bases at V and 13 bases at J, with 16 bases between. The CDR3 is made up of 15 amino acids. The germline V gene encodes CDR1 MGHRA and CDR2 YSYEKL.

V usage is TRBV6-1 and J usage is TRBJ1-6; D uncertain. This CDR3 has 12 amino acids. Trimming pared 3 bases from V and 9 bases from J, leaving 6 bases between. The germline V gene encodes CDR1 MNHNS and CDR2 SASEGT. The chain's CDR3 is CASSEDGSPLHF. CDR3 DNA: TGTGCCAGCAGTGAGGATGGTTCACCCCTCCACTTT.

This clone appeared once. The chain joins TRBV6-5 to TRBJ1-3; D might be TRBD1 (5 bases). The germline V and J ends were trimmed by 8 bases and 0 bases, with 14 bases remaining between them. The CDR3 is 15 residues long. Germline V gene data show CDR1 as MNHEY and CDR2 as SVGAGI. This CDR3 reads CASSRGGNSGNTIYF. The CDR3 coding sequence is TGTGCCAGCTCTAGGGGAGGGAACTCTGGAAACACCATATATTTT.

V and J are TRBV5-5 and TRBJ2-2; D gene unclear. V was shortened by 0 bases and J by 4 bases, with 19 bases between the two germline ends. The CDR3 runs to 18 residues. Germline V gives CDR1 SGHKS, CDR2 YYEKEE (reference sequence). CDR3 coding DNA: TGTGCCAGCAGCTTGGAGCGTAGGCAGTGGGGTGGCACCGGGGAGCTGTTTTTT. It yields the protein CASSLERRQWGGTGELFF.

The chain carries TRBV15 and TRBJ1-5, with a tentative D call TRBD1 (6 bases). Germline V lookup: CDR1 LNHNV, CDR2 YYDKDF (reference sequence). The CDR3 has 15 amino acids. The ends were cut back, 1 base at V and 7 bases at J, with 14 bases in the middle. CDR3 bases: TGTGCCACCAGCAGAGTTGGAGGGGGGGTACAGCCCCAGCATTTT. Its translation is CATSRVGGGVQPQHF.

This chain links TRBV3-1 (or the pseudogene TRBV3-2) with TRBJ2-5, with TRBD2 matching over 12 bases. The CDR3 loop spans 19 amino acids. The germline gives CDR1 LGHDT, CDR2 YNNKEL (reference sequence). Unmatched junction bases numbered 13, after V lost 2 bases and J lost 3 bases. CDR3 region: CASSQKGLAGGRRKETQYF. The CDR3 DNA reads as TGTGCCAGCAGCCAAAAGGGTCTAGCGGGGGGGCGGAGAAAAGAGACCCAGTACTTC.

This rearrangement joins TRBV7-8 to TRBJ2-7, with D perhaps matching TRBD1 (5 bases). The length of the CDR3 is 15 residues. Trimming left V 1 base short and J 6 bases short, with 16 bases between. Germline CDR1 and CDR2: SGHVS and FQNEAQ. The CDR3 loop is CASSLVWPSQGEQYF. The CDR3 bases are TGTGCCAGCAGCTTAGTCTGGCCGTCCCAGGGCGAGCAGTACTTC.

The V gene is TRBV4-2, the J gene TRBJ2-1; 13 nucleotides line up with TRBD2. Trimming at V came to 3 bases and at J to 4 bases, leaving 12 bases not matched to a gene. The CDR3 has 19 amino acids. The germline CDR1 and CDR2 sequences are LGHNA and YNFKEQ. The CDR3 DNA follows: TGTGCCAGCAGCCAGTCGGGACTAGCGGGGACCCCCCTTTACAATGAGCAGTTCTTC. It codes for CASSQSGLAGTPLYNEQFF.

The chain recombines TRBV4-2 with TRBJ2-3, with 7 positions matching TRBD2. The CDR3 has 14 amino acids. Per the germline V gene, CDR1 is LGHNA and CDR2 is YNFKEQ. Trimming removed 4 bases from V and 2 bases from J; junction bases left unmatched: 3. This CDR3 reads CASSRSGDTDTQYF. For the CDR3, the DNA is TGTGCCAGCAGCCGGAGCGGGGACACAGATACGCAGTATTTT.

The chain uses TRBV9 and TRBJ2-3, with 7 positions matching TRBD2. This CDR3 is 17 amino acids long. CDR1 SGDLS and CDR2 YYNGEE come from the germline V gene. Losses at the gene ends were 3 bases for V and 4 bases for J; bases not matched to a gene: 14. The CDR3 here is CASSGGLGGVIADTQYF. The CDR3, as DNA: TGTGCCAGCAGCGGTGGATTGGGAGGGGTCATCGCAGATACGCAGTATTTT.

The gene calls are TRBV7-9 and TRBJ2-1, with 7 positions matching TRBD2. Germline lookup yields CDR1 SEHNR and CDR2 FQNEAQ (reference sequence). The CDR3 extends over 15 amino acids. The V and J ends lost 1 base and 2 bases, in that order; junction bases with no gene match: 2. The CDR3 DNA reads TGTGCCAGCAGCTTAGAGCGGGGAGCCTACAATGAGCAGTTCTTC. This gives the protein CASSLERGAYNEQFF.

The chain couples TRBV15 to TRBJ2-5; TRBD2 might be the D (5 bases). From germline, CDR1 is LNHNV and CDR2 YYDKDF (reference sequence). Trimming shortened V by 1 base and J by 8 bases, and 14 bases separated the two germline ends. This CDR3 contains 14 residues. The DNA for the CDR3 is TGTGCCACCAGCAGAGGGGGAGAACTGGGAACCCAGTACTTC. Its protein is CATSRGGELGTQYF.

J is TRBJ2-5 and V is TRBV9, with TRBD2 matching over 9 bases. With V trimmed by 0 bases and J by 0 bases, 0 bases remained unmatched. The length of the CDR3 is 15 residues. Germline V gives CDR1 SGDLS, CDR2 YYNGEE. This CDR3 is CASSVGLADQETQYF. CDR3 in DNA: TGTGCCAGCAGCGTAGGACTAGCGGACCAAGAGACCCAGTACTTC.

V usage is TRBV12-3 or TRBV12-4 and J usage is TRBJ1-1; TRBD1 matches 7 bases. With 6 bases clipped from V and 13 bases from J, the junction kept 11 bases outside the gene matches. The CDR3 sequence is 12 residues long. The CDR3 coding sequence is TGTGCCAGCAGCCCCAGACAGGGTAGGGATTTCTTT. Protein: CASSPRQGRDFF.

This CDR3 is CASSLAPAEQFF. The CDR3 DNA is TGTGCCAGCAGCTTAGCGCCTGCGGAGCAGTTCTTC. J is TRBJ2-1 and V is TRBV7-8; D ambiguous. CDR1 and CDR2 (germline): SGHVS, FQNEAQ. The CDR3 consists of 12 residues. V lost 0 bases to trimming and J lost 10 bases, with 7 bases between them.

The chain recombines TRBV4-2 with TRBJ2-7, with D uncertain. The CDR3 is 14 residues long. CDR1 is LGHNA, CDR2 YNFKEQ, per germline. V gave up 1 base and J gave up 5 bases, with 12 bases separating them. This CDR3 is CASSQGRSGHEQYF. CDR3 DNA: TGTGCCAGCAGCCAAGGACGATCGGGCCACGAGCAGTACTTC.

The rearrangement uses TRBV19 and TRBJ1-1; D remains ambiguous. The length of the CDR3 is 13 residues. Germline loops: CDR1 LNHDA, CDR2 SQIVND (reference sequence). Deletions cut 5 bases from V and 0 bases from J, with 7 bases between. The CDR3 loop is CASSGGLNTEAFF. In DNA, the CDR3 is TGTGCCAGTAGTGGTGGGCTGAACACTGAAGCTTTCTTT.